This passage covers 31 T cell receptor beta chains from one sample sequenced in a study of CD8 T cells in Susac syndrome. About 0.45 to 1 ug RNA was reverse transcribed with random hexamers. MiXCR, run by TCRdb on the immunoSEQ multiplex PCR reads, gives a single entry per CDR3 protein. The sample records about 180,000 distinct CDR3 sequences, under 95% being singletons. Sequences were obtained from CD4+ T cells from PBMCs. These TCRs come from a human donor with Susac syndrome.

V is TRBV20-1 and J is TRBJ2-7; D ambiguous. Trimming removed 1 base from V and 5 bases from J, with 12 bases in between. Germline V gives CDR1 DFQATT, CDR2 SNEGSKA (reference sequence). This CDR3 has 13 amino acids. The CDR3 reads CSARAFLFNEQYF. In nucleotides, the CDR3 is TGCAGTGCTAGAGCCTTCCTCTTCAACGAGCAGTACTTC.

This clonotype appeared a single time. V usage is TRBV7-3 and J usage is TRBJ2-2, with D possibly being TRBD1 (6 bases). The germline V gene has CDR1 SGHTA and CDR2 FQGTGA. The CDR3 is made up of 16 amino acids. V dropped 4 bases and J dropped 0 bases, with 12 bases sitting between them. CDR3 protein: CASSSTGTSNTGELFF. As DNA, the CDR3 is TGTGCCAGCAGCTCGACCGGGACATCGAACACCGGGGAGCTGTTTTTT.

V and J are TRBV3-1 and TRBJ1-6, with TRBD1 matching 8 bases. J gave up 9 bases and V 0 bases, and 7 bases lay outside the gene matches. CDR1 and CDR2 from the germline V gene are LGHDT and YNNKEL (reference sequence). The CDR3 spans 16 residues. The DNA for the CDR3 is TGTGCCAGCAGCCAAGATGGGGGGACAGGATTTTCACCCCTCCACTTT. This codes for CASSQDGGTGFSPLHF. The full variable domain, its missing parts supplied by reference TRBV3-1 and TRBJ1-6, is DTAVSQTPKYLVTQMGNDKSIKCEQNLGHDTMYWYKQDSKKFLKIMFSYNNKELIINETVPNRFSPKSPDKAHLNLHINSLELGDSAVYFCASSQDGGTGFSPLHFGNGTRLTVT.

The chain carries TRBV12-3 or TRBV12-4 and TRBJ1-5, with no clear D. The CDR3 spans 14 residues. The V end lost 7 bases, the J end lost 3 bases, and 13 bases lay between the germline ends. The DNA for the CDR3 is TGTGCCAGCACCTTGCACGGTTACAATCAGCCCCAGCATTTT. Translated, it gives CASTLHGYNQPQHF.

CDR3 nucleotides: TGTGCCAGCAGCCGAGGAAGCAACACTGAAGCTTTCTTT. Protein product: CASSRGSNTEAFF. The chain links TRBV7-6 to TRBJ1-1; D remains unclear. V was clipped by 5 bases and J by 2 bases, with 9 bases between them. CDR1 is SGHVS and CDR2 is FNYEAQ in the germline V gene. The CDR3 extends over 13 amino acids. Complete variable domain (other parts from reference TRBV7-6 and TRBJ1-1): GAGVSQSPRYKVTKRGQDVALRCDPISGHVSLYWYRQALGQGPEFLTYFNYEAQQDKSGLPNDRFSAERPEGSISTLTIQRTEQRDSAMYRCASSRGSNTEAFFGQGTRLTVV.

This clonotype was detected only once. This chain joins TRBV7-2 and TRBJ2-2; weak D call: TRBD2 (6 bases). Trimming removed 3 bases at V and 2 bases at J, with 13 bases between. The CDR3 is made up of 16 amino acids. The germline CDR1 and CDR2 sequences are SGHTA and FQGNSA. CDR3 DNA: TGTGCCAGCAGCTTGGCGGGACTCGTAAACACCGGGGAGCTGTTTTTT. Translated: CASSLAGLVNTGELFF.

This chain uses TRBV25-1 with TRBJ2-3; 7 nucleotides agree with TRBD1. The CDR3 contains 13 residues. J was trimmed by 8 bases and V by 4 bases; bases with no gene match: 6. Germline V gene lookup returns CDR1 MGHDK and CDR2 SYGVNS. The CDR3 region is CASSAKGAGTQYF. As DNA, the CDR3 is TGTGCCAGCAGTGCCAAGGGGGCCGGTACGCAGTATTTT. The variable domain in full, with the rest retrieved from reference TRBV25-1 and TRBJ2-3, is EADIYQTPRYLVIGTGKKITLECSQTMGHDKMYWYQQDPGMELHLIHYSYGVNSTEKGDLSSESTVSRIRTEHFPLTLESARPSHTSQYLCASSAKGAGTQYFGPGTRLTVL.

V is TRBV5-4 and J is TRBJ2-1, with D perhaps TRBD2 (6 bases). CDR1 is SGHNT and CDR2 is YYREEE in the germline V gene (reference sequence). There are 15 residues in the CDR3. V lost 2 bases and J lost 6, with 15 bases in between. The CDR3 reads CASSLGDFGFNEQFF. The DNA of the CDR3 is TGTGCCAGCAGCTTAGGGGACTTTGGTTTCAATGAGCAGTTCTTC. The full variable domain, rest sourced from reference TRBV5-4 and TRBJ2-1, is ETGVTQSPTHLIKTRGQQVTLRCSSQSGHNTVSWYQQALGQGPQFIFQYYREEENGRGNFPPRFSGLQFPNYSSELNVNALELDDSALYLCASSLGDFGFNEQFFGPGTRLTVL.

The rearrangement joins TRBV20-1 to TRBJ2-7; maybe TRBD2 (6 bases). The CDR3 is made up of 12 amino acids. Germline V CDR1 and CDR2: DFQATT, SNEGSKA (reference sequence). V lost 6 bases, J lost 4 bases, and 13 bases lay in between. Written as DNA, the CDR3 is TGCAGTGCCCTTGTCGGGGGTTACGAGCAGTACTTC. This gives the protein CSALVGGYEQYF.

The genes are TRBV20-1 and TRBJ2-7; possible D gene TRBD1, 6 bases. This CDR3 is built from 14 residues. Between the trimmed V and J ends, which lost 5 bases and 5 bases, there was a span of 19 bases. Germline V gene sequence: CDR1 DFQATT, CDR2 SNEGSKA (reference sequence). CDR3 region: CSAEQGATPHEQYF. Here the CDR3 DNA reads TGCAGTGCTGAACAGGGCGCCACCCCTCACGAGCAGTACTTC.

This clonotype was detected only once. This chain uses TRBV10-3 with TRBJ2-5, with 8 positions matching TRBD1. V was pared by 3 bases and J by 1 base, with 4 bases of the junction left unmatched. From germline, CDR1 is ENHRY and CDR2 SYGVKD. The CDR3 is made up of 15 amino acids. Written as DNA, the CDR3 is TGTGCCATCAGTGAATCAGGGGGCCCCCAAGAGACCCAGTACTTC. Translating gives CAISESGGPQETQYF.

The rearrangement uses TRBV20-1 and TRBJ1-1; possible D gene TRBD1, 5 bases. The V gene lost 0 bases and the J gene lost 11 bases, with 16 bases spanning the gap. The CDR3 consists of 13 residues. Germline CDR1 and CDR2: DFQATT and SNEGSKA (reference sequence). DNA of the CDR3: TGCAGTGCTAGAGATCAGGCAGGGTGGCGGGCTTTCTTT. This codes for CSARDQAGWRAFF.

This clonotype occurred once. As DNA, the CDR3 is TGCAGTGCTAGGGGACAAGGGGGGGATCAGCCCCAGCATTTT. Translating it yields CSARGQGGDQPQHF. The chain combines TRBV20-1 with TRBJ1-5, with D maybe TRBD1 (6 bases). The CDR3 covers 14 residues. V lost 3 bases, J lost 5 bases, and 14 bases lay in between. Germline CDR1 DFQATT, CDR2 SNEGSKA (reference sequence).

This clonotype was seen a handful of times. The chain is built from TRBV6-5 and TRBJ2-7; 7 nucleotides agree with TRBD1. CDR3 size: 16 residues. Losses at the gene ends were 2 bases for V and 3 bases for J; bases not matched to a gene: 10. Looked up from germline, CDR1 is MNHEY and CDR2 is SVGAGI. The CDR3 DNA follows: TGTGCCAGCAGTTACGATATGGGACAGCTACACTACGAGCAGTACTTC. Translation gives CASSYDMGQLHYEQYF.

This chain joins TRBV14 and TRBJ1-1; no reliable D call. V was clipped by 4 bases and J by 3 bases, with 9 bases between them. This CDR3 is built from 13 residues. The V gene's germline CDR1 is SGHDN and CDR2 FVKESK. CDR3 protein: CASSPRQYTEAFF. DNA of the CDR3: TGTGCCAGCAGCCCCCGGCAGTACACTGAAGCTTTCTTT.

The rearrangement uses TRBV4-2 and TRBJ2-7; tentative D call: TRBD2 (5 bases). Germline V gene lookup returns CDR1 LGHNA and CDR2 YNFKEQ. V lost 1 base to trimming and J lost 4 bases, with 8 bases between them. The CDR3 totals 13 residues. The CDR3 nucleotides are TGTGCCAGCAGCCAAGTCGGGGTGTACGAGCAGTACTTC. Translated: CASSQVGVYEQYF.

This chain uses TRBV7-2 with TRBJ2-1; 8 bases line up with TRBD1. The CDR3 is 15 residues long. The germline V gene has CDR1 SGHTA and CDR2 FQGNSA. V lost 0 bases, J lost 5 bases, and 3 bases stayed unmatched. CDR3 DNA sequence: TGTGCCAGCAGCTTAGCGGACAGGGTTAACAATGAGCAGTTCTTC. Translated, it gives CASSLADRVNNEQFF.

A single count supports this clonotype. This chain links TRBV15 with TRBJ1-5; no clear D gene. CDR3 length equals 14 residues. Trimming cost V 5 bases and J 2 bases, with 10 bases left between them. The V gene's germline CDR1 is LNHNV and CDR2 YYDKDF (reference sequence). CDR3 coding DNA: TGTGCCACCAGCCACTTTATGGGCAATCAGCCCCAGCATTTT. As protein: CATSHFMGNQPQHF.

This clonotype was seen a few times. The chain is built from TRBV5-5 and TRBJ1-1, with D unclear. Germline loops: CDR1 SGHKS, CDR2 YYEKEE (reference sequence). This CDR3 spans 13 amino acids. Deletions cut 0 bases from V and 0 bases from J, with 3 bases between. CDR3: CASSLALNTEAFF. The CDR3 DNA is TGTGCCAGCAGCTTGGCCCTGAACACTGAAGCTTTCTTT.

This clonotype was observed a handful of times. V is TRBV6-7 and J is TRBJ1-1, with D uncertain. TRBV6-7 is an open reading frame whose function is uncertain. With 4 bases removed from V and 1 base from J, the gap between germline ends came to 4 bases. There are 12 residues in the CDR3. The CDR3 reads CASSLENTEAFF. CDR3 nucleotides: TGTGCCAGCAGTTTAGAGAACACTGAAGCTTTCTTT.

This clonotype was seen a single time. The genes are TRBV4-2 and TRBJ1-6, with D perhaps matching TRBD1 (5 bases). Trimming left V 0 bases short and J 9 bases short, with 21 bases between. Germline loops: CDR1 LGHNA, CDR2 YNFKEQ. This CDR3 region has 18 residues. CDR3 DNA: TGTGCCAGCAGCCAAGATTCTTTGGGGCAGGGTGTACGTTCACCCCTCCACTTT. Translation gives CASSQDSLGQGVRSPLHF.

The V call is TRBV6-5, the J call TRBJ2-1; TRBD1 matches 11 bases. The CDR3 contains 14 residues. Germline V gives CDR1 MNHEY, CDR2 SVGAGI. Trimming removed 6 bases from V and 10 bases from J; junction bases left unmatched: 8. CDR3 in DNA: TGTGCCAGCAGGCGGACAGGGGGCATTGAGGAGCAGTTCTTC. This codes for CASRRTGGIEEQFF.

The CDR3 here is CASSSRVASGANVLTF. CDR3 sequence (DNA): TGTGCCAGCAGCTCCCGGGTAGCGTCTGGGGCCAACGTCCTGACTTTC. The rearrangement uses TRBV5-6 and TRBJ2-6, with D possibly matching TRBD2 (5 bases). CDR3 size: 16 residues. The V end lost 3 bases, the J end lost 1 base, and 11 bases lay between the germline ends. CDR1 is SGHDT, CDR2 YYEEEE, per germline.

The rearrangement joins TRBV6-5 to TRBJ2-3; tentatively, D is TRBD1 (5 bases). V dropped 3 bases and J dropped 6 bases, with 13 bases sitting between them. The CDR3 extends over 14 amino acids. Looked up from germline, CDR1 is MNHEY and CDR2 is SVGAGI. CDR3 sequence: CASSYRGPPDTQYF. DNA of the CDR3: TGTGCCAGCAGTTATAGGGGCCCTCCGGATACGCAGTATTTT.

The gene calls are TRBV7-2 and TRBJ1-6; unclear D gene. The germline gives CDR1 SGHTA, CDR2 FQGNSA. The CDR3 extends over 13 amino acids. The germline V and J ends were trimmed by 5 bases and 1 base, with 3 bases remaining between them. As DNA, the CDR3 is TGTGCCAGCAGCACGTCCTATAATTCACCCCTCCACTTT. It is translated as CASSTSYNSPLHF.

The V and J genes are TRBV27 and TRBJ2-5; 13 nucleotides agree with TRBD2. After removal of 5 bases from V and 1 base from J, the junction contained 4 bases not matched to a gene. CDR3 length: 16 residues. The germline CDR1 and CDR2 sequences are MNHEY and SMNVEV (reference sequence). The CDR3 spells CASSLGTSGTQETQYF. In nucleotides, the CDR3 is TGTGCCAGCAGTCTCGGGACTAGCGGGACCCAAGAGACCCAGTACTTC.

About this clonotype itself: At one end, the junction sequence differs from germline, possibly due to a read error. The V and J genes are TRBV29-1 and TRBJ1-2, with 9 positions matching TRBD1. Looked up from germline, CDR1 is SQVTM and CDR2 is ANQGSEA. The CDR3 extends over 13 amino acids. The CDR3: CSAERGQGGGYTF. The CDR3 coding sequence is TGCAGCGCTGAACGGGGACAGGGAGGTGGCTACACCTTC.

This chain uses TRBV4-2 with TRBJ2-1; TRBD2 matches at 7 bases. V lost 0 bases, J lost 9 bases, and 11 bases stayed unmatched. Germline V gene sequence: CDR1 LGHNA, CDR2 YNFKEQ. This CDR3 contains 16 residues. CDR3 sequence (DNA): TGTGCCAGCAGCCAAGACTTGGCGGGGGTCCGGGGTGAGCAGTTCTTC. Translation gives CASSQDLAGVRGEQFF.

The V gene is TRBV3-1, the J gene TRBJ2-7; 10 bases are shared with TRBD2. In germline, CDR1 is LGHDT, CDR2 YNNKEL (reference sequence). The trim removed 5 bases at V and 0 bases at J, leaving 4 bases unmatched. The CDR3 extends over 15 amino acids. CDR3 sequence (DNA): TGTGCCAGCAGCGGCACTAGCGGGGCCTCCTACGAGCAGTACTTC. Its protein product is CASSGTSGASYEQYF.

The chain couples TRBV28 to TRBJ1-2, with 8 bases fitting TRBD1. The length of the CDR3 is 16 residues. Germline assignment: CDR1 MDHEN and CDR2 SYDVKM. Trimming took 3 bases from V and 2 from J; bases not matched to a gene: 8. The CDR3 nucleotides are TGTGCCAGCAGTTTTACCTTTTGGACAGGGAACTATGGCTACACCTTC. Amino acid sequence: CASSFTFWTGNYGYTF.

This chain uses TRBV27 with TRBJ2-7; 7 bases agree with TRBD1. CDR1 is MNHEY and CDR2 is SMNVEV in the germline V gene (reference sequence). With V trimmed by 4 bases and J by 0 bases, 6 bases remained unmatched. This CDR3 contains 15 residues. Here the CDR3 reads CASSSGTARSYEQYF. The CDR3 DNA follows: TGTGCCAGCAGTTCAGGGACAGCCCGCTCCTACGAGCAGTACTTC.